Below, 27 T cell receptor beta chains from the same sample are listed, as sequenced in a study of T-cell memory formation after mild COVID-19. MiXCR, run by TCRdb on the 5' RACE reads, gives a single entry per CDR3 protein. The sample includes 470,000 or so distinct CDR3 sequences, about 23% of them seen just once. Material for sequencing was PBMCs or a T cell subset sorted from them (not recorded which). These receptors were obtained from an adult woman who had mild COVID-19 (a few samples of this study predate the infection). Cell type and time point are not known.

This clonotype was recorded a few times. This rearrangement joins TRBV20-1 to TRBJ2-2; the D gene is possibly TRBD2 (5 bases). Looked up from germline, CDR1 is DFQATT and CDR2 is SNEGSKA (reference sequence). The CDR3 is made up of 13 amino acids. Between the trimmed V and J ends, which lost 3 bases and 6 bases, there was a span of 11 bases. CDR3 coding DNA: TGCAGTGCTAGCCGTACCGGGGCCGGGGAGCTGTTTTTT. As protein: CSASRTGAGELFF.

This sequence joins TRBV5-1 and TRBJ2-5; 9 positions match TRBD2. CDR3 length: 15 amino acids. Looked up from germline, CDR1 is SGHRS and CDR2 is YFSETQ. V lost 3 bases, J lost 2 bases, and 5 bases stayed unmatched. The DNA for the CDR3 is TGCGCCAGCAGCTGGGGACTAGCTGAACAAGAGACCCAGTACTTC. It codes for CASSWGLAEQETQYF.

This clonotype has just a few counts. The chain has TRBV12-3 or TRBV12-4 and TRBJ2-1, with D maybe TRBD1 (6 bases). The CDR3 has 11 residues. Trimming took 5 bases from V and 10 from J, leaving 9 bases between them. In DNA form, the CDR3 reads TGTGCCAGCAGTCCCACAGGGGAGCAGTTCTTC. This gives the protein CASSPTGEQFF.

The sample holds many counts of this clonotype. The rearrangement joins TRBV7-9 to TRBJ2-5; TRBD1 is a possible D gene (5 bases). Germline CDR1 reads SEHNR; CDR2 reads FQNEAQ (reference sequence). The CDR3 is 16 amino acids. Trimming stripped 6 bases from V and 5 bases from J, with 22 bases between. CDR3 amino acids: CASSRIGHPEGETQYF. The CDR3 bases are TGTGCCAGCAGTCGCATAGGACATCCGGAAGGGGAGACCCAGTACTTC. Looking up the rest from reference TRBV7-9 and TRBJ2-5 gives the full variable domain: DTGVSQNPRHKITKRGQNVTFRCDPISEHNRLYWYRQTLGQGPEFLTYFQNEAQLEKSRLLSDRFSAERPKGSFSTLEIQRTEQGDSAMYLCASSRIGHPEGETQYFGPGTRLLVL.

In its sample, this clonotype was seen a few times. CDR3 DNA: TGTGCCAGCAGTTTTACCGGGCCCCAGCATTTT. Translated, it gives CASSFTGPQHF. This chain connects TRBV12-3 or TRBV12-4 to TRBJ1-5, with no clear D. The ends were cut back, 3 bases at V and 9 bases at J, with 6 bases in the middle. The length of the CDR3 is 11 residues.

This clonotype was recorded a few times. This chain uses TRBV24-1 with TRBJ2-1; TRBD1 matches 8 bases. The germline V gene encodes CDR1 KGHDR and CDR2 SFDVKD. Trimming cost V 6 bases and J 3 bases; bases outside gene matches: 12. This CDR3 has 17 residues. In DNA form, the CDR3 reads TGTGCCACCAGTTCCACGTGGACAGGGAGTGGCTACAATGAGCAGTTCTTC. Amino acids: CATSSTWTGSGYNEQFF.

The V call is TRBV19, the J call TRBJ2-2, with 14 bases fitting TRBD2. The J segment lost 8 bases and the V segment lost 7 bases, leaving 6 bases of the junction unmatched. Germline-derived CDR1 and CDR2 are LNHDA and SQIVND (reference sequence). CDR3 length: 15 residues. CDR3 nucleotides: TGTGCCAGTAACTTGGGACTAGCGGGAGTAGGGGAGCTGTTTTTT. This codes for CASNLGLAGVGELFF.

This clonotype was seen a handful of times. The chain has TRBV5-1 and TRBJ2-4; TRBD1 aligns across 9 bases. V lost 2 bases and J lost 0; bases outside the gene matches: 6. The CDR3 totals 17 residues. Germline V lookup: CDR1 SGHRS, CDR2 YFSETQ. The chain's CDR3 is CASSFAGQGRAKNIQYF. In DNA form, the CDR3 reads TGCGCCAGCAGCTTTGCGGGACAGGGTAGAGCCAAAAACATTCAGTACTTC.

J is TRBJ2-6 and V is TRBV7-8; D is ambiguous. There are 16 residues in the CDR3. The ends were cut back, 5 bases at V and 6 bases at J, with 17 bases in the middle. Germline V gene lookup returns CDR1 SGHVS and CDR2 FQNEAQ. CDR3 sequence: CASSRGRTIAANVLTF. For the CDR3, the DNA is TGTGCCAGCAGCCGCGGACGGACCATTGCGGCCAACGTCCTGACTTTC.

The rearrangement links TRBV7-9 to TRBJ2-3; D might be TRBD2 (6 bases). Trimming pared 2 bases from V and 0 bases from J, leaving 9 bases between. CDR1 and CDR2 from the germline V gene are SEHNR and FQNEAQ (reference sequence). The length of the CDR3 is 15 residues. The CDR3 DNA sequence: TGTGCCAGCAGCTTACTGCGGGGTAGCACAGATACGCAGTATTTT. Its translation: CASSLLRGSTDTQYF.

The chain couples TRBV15 to TRBJ2-1, with 8 nucleotides matching TRBD2. This CDR3 spans 15 amino acids. The junction had 9 bases not matched to a gene; V was cut back by 4 bases and J by 7 bases. Germline V gene data show CDR1 as LNHNV and CDR2 as YYDKDF (reference sequence). The CDR3, as DNA: TGTGCCACCAGCACCCGCGGGACTAGTGGTAATGAGCAGTTCTTC. Translated, it gives CATSTRGTSGNEQFF.

This rearrangement joins TRBV24-1 to TRBJ2-5; 9 bases are shared with TRBD2. The CDR3 loop spans 16 amino acids. Germline CDR1 KGHDR, CDR2 SFDVKD. The ends lost 0 bases at V and 4 bases at J; junction bases unmatched: 5. The chain's CDR3 is CATSDLLAGVGETQYF. The CDR3 bases are TGTGCCACCAGTGATTTGTTAGCGGGAGTCGGAGAGACCCAGTACTTC.

This clonotype was seen ten or more times. The genes are TRBV5-1 and TRBJ1-2; D call uncertain. Germline V gene data show CDR1 as SGHRS and CDR2 as YFSETQ. The CDR3 extends over 14 amino acids. Deletions cut 7 bases from V and 3 bases from J, with 16 bases between. The CDR3 DNA reads TGCGCCAGCCGCCTATCCGATCGGGACTATGGCTACACCTTC. Amino acid sequence: CASRLSDRDYGYTF.

The chain uses TRBV20-1 and TRBJ2-3, with 7 positions matching TRBD2. The germline CDR1 and CDR2 sequences are DFQATT and SNEGSKA (reference sequence). V was pared by 1 base and J by 6 bases, with 13 bases of the junction left unmatched. The CDR3 spans 16 residues. Written as DNA, the CDR3 is TGCAGTGCTAGAGTTAAAGGGAGGGGTCCGCTGGATACGCAGTATTTT. Amino acids: CSARVKGRGPLDTQYF.

A few counts support this clonotype. The V gene is TRBV3-1, the J gene TRBJ2-1; a weak D match, TRBD1 (5 bases). This CDR3 contains 16 residues. Trimming left V 6 bases short and J 0 bases short, with 15 bases between. Germline V gene sequence: CDR1 LGHDT, CDR2 YNNKEL (reference sequence). This chain's CDR3 is CASRKKGPSSYNEQFF. CDR3 nucleotides: TGTGCCAGCAGGAAGAAGGGGCCCAGCTCCTACAATGAGCAGTTCTTC.

This clonotype was counted between two and nine times. V gene TRBV3-1 combines with J gene TRBJ2-3; perhaps D is TRBD1 or TRBD2 (5 bases each). This CDR3 region has 16 residues. Trimming took off 4 bases at V and 1 base at J, with 15 bases between the two ends. Germline V CDR1 and CDR2: LGHDT, YNNKEL (reference sequence). The CDR3 loop reads CASSRSWGRGTDTQYF. CDR3 in DNA: TGTGCCAGCAGCCGAAGCTGGGGGAGAGGCACAGATACGCAGTATTTT.

There are a few counts of this clonotype. V is TRBV7-3 and J is TRBJ1-2; perhaps TRBD1 as D (5 bases). This CDR3 is built from 13 residues. Trimming removed 5 bases at V and 7 bases at J, with 14 bases between. Per the germline V gene, CDR1 is SGHTA and CDR2 is FQGTGA. The CDR3 nucleotides read TGTGCCAGCAGCCCAAGGGACCTTATTGGCTACACCTTC. Translated, it gives CASSPRDLIGYTF.

This clonotype occurred many times. The chain is built from TRBV24-1 and TRBJ2-7; the D is unclear. The CDR3 is 11 residues long. The germline V gene has CDR1 KGHDR and CDR2 SFDVKD. V was clipped by 3 bases and J by 3 bases, with 2 bases between them. The CDR3 DNA reads as TGTGCCACCAGTGATCTCTACGAGCAGTACTTC. As protein: CATSDLYEQYF.

This clonotype occurred many times. V gene TRBV7-2 combines with J gene TRBJ2-7, with 9 bases identical to TRBD1. This CDR3 has 15 amino acids. CDR1 is SGHTA and CDR2 is FQGNSA in the germline V gene. V shed 3 bases, J shed 7 bases, and the junction held 10 bases outside the gene matches. CDR3 region: CASSLSGTGMREQYF. CDR3 DNA: TGTGCCAGCAGCTTGTCCGGGACAGGGATGAGGGAGCAGTACTTC.

This clonotype was picked up many times. The V call is TRBV9, the J call TRBJ1-1; 8 nucleotides agree with TRBD1. From germline, CDR1 is SGDLS and CDR2 YYNGEE. The CDR3 has 14 residues. V gave up 2 bases and J gave up 1 base; unmatched junction bases: 1. For the CDR3, the DNA is TGTGCCAGCAGCGTGGGGACAGGGAACACTGAAGCTTTCTTT. It is translated as CASSVGTGNTEAFF.

The chain is built from TRBV20-1 and TRBJ2-1, with a tentative D call TRBD2 (7 bases). Germline-derived CDR1 and CDR2 are DFQATT and SNEGSKA (reference sequence). The CDR3 length is 17 residues. V was shortened by 1 base and J by 4 bases, with 20 bases between the two germline ends. The CDR3 sequence: CSARVHRGAADYNEQFF. In DNA form, the CDR3 reads TGCAGTGCTAGAGTGCATCGGGGGGCCGCTGATTACAATGAGCAGTTCTTC.

The chain links TRBV29-1 to TRBJ2-3, with D perhaps TRBD1 (5 bases). The germline V gene has CDR1 SQVTM and CDR2 ANQGSEA. The CDR3 runs 15 residues. V lost 5 bases to trimming and J lost 6 bases, with 21 bases between them. The DNA of the CDR3 is TGCAGCGTTCCATCCACAGGAAGTTTTAGGGATACGCAGTATTTT. Protein: CSVPSTGSFRDTQYF.

This clonotype was observed a handful of times. The gene calls are TRBV11-3 and TRBJ2-7; TRBD1 agrees at 8 bases. Germline trimming cut 3 bases from V and 7 bases from J; bases unmatched to any gene: 11. Germline values: CDR1 SGHNT, CDR2 YENEEA. The CDR3 totals 15 residues. CDR3 nucleotide sequence: TGTGCCAGCAGCTTTTCAAGGCAGGGGGCTGAGGAGCAGTACTTC. Translation gives CASSFSRQGAEEQYF.

The chain employs TRBV5-1 and TRBJ2-2, with 11 bases lining up with TRBD2. Germline values: CDR1 SGHRS, CDR2 YFSETQ. This CDR3 region has 19 residues. V shed 5 bases, J shed 2 bases, and the junction held 14 bases outside the gene matches. The CDR3 DNA follows: TGCGCCAGCAGATACCTAGCCGGGACTAGCGGAGCAAACACCGGGGAGCTGTTTTTT. Protein: CASRYLAGTSGANTGELFF.

The rearrangement uses TRBV9 and TRBJ1-2; 7 nucleotides line up with TRBD1. The germline V gene has CDR1 SGDLS and CDR2 YYNGEE. This CDR3 is built from 16 residues. V trimming: 2 bases; J trimming: 4 bases; junction bases outside the gene matches: 11. The CDR3 nucleotides are TGTGCCAGCAGCGTTCGTCCCGGGACAGCGCGCTATGGCTACACCTTC. It translates to CASSVRPGTARYGYTF.

This clonotype was recorded a few times. This chain uses TRBV4-1 with TRBJ1-5; D is ambiguous. Germline V CDR1 and CDR2: MGHRA, YSYEKL. This CDR3 contains 13 residues. V lost 1 base to trimming and J lost 5 bases, with 6 bases between them. CDR3 bases: TGCGCCAGCAGCCAAGCTTTTGATCAGCCCCAGCATTTT. Amino acids: CASSQAFDQPQHF.

This clonotype was recorded many times. The chain has TRBV5-5 and TRBJ1-6; no clear D gene. CDR1 and CDR2 (germline): SGHKS, YYEKEE (reference sequence). V was clipped by 7 bases and J by 7 bases, with 18 bases between them. This CDR3 has 15 residues. CDR3 sequence: CASQGGRVLNSPLHF. DNA of the CDR3: TGTGCCAGCCAAGGCGGGAGGGTGCTGAATTCACCCCTCCACTTT.